This TCR beta chain was captured in a study of T cell responses to AZD1222 COVID-19 vaccine. The CDR3 has 13 residues. Whole-study results and caveats: Recipients of two AZD1222 doses showed rising Spike-specific TCR breadth and depth. Unmutated variant regions are reportedly the target of nearly half of TCRs that are spike-specific. Repertoires were sampled only after the peak T cell response.

Clones were sequenced by immunoSEQ multiplex PCR, and TCRdb holds only the in-frame ones, with some missing. Of over 100,000 clones listed, around 90% are singletons. This clone was seen more than once but under ten times. The antigen remains undetermined. The chain joins TRBV12-1 to TRBJ1-2; TRBD1 was called by the table and not checked on the DNA. TRBV12-1 is marked as a pseudogene. The specimen was peripheral blood, collected on day 0 of AZD1222 vaccination. The receptor was isolated from an adult in good health. The CDR3 protein is CASSFGRQDCSTF. As DNA, the CDR3 is TGTGCCAGCAGCTTTGGCCGACAGGATTGTAGCACCTTC.